Each of the 28 T cell receptor beta chains below was sequenced from the same sample in a study of early T cells in non-severe SARS-CoV-2 infection. Each CDR3 protein is one row after TCRdb ran MiXCR on the 5' RACE reads. The top ten hold 2.7% of the sample, which has over 55,000 distinct CDR3 sequences, around 11% seen once. The sequencing here drew on whole blood, taken at baseline. The receptors were sampled from an adult who was a healthcare worker with PCR-confirmed SARS-CoV-2 infection or an uninfected control (not recorded which).

This clonotype was seen only a few times. V and J are TRBV6-1 and TRBJ2-1; D unresolved. V was trimmed by 10 bases and J by 4 bases, leaving 14 bases between them. The CDR3 consists of 13 residues. Germline V gives CDR1 MNHNS, CDR2 SASEGT. The CDR3 spells CAINPSIYNEQFF. Here the CDR3 DNA reads TGTGCCATCAACCCATCCATTTACAATGAGCAGTTCTTC.

The rearrangement joins TRBV13 to TRBJ2-1, with 8 bases lining up with TRBD2. Losses at the gene ends were 4 bases for V and 2 bases for J; bases not matched to a gene: 7. Looked up from germline, CDR1 is PRHDT and CDR2 is FYEKMQ (reference sequence). CDR3 size: 16 residues. The CDR3 DNA reads TGTGCCAGCAGCTGGACGGGGGGGCCCGCCTACAATGAGCAGTTCTTC. This codes for CASSWTGGPAYNEQFF.

This clonotype showed up many times. The gene calls are TRBV6-2 or TRBV6-3 and TRBJ1-5; 7 bases fit TRBD1. The CDR3 spans 15 residues. V lost 2 bases and J lost 2; bases outside the gene matches: 3. Germline loops: CDR1 MNHEY, CDR2 SVGEGT. CDR3 amino acids: CASSYRGLGNQPQHF. CDR3 bases: TGTGCCAGCAGTTACAGGGGGCTTGGCAATCAGCCCCAGCATTTT.

This clonotype is deemed medium-sized. The chain carries TRBV28 and TRBJ2-2, with D uncertain. Trimming removed 6 bases at V and 1 base at J, with 3 bases between. Germline lookup yields CDR1 MDHEN and CDR2 SYDVKM. The CDR3 is 12 amino acids. CDR3 sequence (DNA): TGTGCCAGCAGCCTGAACACCGGGGAGCTGTTTTTT. It is translated as CASSLNTGELFF.

The chain couples TRBV7-2 to TRBJ2-3, with D possibly called TRBD1 or TRBD2 (5 bases each). The V gene lost 0 bases and the J gene lost 0 bases, with 13 bases spanning the gap. The length of the CDR3 is 17 residues. The germline gives CDR1 SGHTA, CDR2 FQGNSA. This chain's CDR3 is CASSLAVAGASTDTQYF. As DNA, the CDR3 is TGTGCCAGCAGCTTAGCGGTCGCCGGGGCTAGCACAGATACGCAGTATTTT.

This clonotype rates as medium-sized. The chain carries TRBV5-6 and TRBJ2-1; D is uncertain. The CDR3 spans 12 residues. The germline CDR1 and CDR2 sequences are SGHDT and YYEEEE. Trimming took 2 bases from V and 10 from J, leaving 10 bases between them. CDR3 residues: CASSFPRQEQFF. In DNA form, the CDR3 reads TGTGCCAGCAGCTTTCCGCGGCAAGAGCAGTTCTTC.

V is TRBV5-1 and J is TRBJ1-1; D not certain. Trimming shortened V by 5 bases and J by 1 base, and 9 bases separated the two germline ends. Per germline, CDR1 SGHRS and CDR2 YFSETQ. This CDR3 has 13 amino acids. CDR3 DNA: TGCGCCAGCAGACAAACAGAGAACACTGAAGCTTTCTTT. This translates into CASRQTENTEAFF.

This clonotype was observed many times. The V and J genes are TRBV20-1 and TRBJ2-5, with TRBD2 matching over 10 bases. The CDR3 is 15 amino acids. J gave up 6 bases and V 6 bases, and 13 bases lay outside the gene matches. The germline V gene encodes CDR1 DFQATT and CDR2 SNEGSKA (reference sequence). The CDR3 DNA is TGCAGTGCCCCAGGGGGGACTAGCGTTAGACAGACCCAGTACTTC. This sequence encodes CSAPGGTSVRQTQYF.

In this sample, this clonotype turned up a few times. The chain recombines TRBV29-1 with TRBJ1-2, with 9 bases identical to TRBD1. The CDR3 is 14 residues long. Looked up from germline, CDR1 is SQVTM and CDR2 is ANQGSEA. The V and J ends lost 3 bases and 3 bases, in that order; junction bases with no gene match: 5. The CDR3 nucleotides read TGCAGCGTTGATGCGGACAGGGGCGACTATGGCTACACCTTC. Amino acids: CSVDADRGDYGYTF.

The rearrangement joins TRBV2 to TRBJ2-2; 8 bases fit TRBD1. With V trimmed by 8 bases and J by 0 bases, 2 bases remained unmatched. Looked up from germline, CDR1 is SNHLY and CDR2 is FYNNEI. CDR3 length: 14 amino acids. CDR3 loop: CASGQGTNTGELFF. DNA for the CDR3: TGTGCCAGCGGACAGGGCACGAACACCGGGGAGCTGTTTTTT.

Ten or more counts support this clonotype. V usage is TRBV11-2 and J usage is TRBJ2-5; D ambiguous. CDR3 length: 11 amino acids. The germline CDR1 and CDR2 sequences are SGHAT and FQNNGV. With 1 base removed from V and 4 bases from J, the gap between germline ends came to 1 base. CDR3 amino acids: CASSLAETQYF. Here the CDR3 DNA reads TGTGCCAGCAGCTTAGCAGAGACCCAGTACTTC.

The gene calls are TRBV10-3 and TRBJ1-4; 10 positions agree with TRBD1. CDR3 length: 15 residues. CDR1 is ENHRY, CDR2 SYGVKD, per germline. The V and J ends lost 4 bases and 7 bases, in that order; junction bases with no gene match: 6. This chain's CDR3 is CAISATGTGVEKLFF. The CDR3 DNA follows: TGTGCCATCAGTGCCACCGGGACAGGGGTTGAAAAACTGTTTTTT.

This clonotype has more than one count but fewer than ten. V gene TRBV7-6 combines with J gene TRBJ1-4; 8 positions agree with TRBD1. V shed 1 base and J 2 bases; nucleotides not matched to a gene: 6. Germline-derived CDR1 and CDR2 are SGHVS and FNYEAQ. The CDR3 runs 17 residues. The CDR3 region is CASSLESGQGTNEKLFF. The CDR3, as DNA: TGTGCCAGCAGCTTAGAGTCCGGACAGGGCACTAATGAAAAACTGTTTTTT.

The V call is TRBV6-2 or TRBV6-3, the J call TRBJ2-1, with 15 bases matching TRBD2. Germline CDR1 MNHEY, CDR2 SVGEGT. With 6 bases clipped from V and 7 bases from J, the junction kept 4 bases outside the gene matches. The CDR3 spans 15 residues. CDR3 region: CASSYGTSGGNEQFF. CDR3 coding DNA: TGTGCCAGCAGCTACGGGACTAGCGGGGGGAATGAGCAGTTCTTC.

The table lists this clonotype with many counts. V and J are TRBV6-1 and TRBJ1-1; D gene uncertain. CDR1 and CDR2 from the germline V gene are MNHNS and SASEGT. V lost 1 base and J lost 0, with 3 bases in between. This CDR3 is built from 13 residues. This CDR3 reads CASSEVLNTEAFF. The CDR3 nucleotides are TGTGCCAGCAGTGAAGTGCTGAACACTGAAGCTTTCTTT.

The J gene is TRBJ2-7, the V gene TRBV11-2; 7 bases are shared with TRBD2. The CDR3 runs to 13 residues. Germline V gene sequence: CDR1 SGHAT, CDR2 FQNNGV. The trim removed 0 bases at V and 6 bases at J, leaving 2 bases unmatched. The CDR3 protein is CASSLEGRGEQYF. CDR3 nucleotides: TGTGCCAGCAGCTTAGAAGGGAGGGGCGAGCAGTACTTC.

The gene calls are TRBV7-2 and TRBJ1-1; the D is unclear. The CDR3 is 14 residues long. CDR1 SGHTA and CDR2 FQGNSA come from the germline V gene. Trimming took 5 bases from V and 0 from J, leaving 10 bases between them. The CDR3 DNA follows: TGTGCCAGCAGCCCCCGCCTGATGAACACTGAAGCTTTCTTT. Amino acid sequence: CASSPRLMNTEAFF. Filled out from reference TRBV7-2 and TRBJ1-1, the complete variable domain reads GAGVSQSPSNKVTEKGKDVELRCDPISGHTALYWYRQSLGQGLEFLIYFQGNSAPDKSGLPSDRFSAERTGGSVSTLTIQRTQQEDSAVYLCASSPRLMNTEAFFGQGTRLTVV.

There are many counts of this clonotype. The J gene is TRBJ1-5, the V gene TRBV12-3 or TRBV12-4; D not certain. V lost 3 bases, J lost 0 bases, and 15 bases lay in between. The CDR3 is 17 residues long. The DNA of the CDR3 is TGTGCCAGCAGTTTTTTTTCTCAAGGGCATAGCAATCAGCCCCAGCATTTT. Amino acid sequence: CASSFFSQGHSNQPQHF.

The J gene is TRBJ2-7, the V gene TRBV24-1; D remains unclear. V shed 8 bases and J shed 4 bases, with 14 bases lying between them. This CDR3 region has 13 residues. Per germline, CDR1 KGHDR and CDR2 SFDVKD. CDR3 in amino acids: CATTEDSMYEQYF. The CDR3 DNA is TGTGCCACCACAGAGGATTCTATGTACGAGCAGTACTTC.

There are many counts of this clonotype. The CDR3 spells CASSFGDRGPQKGTEAFF. Here the CDR3 DNA reads TGTGCCAGCAGTTTCGGCGACAGGGGTCCTCAGAAGGGTACTGAAGCTTTCTTT. The V call is TRBV7-6, the J call TRBJ1-1, with 8 bases identical to TRBD1. V shed 6 bases, J shed 5 bases, and the junction held 20 bases outside the gene matches. This CDR3 has 18 residues. CDR1 SGHVS and CDR2 FNYEAQ come from the germline V gene.

This clonotype appeared a few times. The chain links TRBV20-1 to TRBJ2-3; 9 nucleotides agree with TRBD2. The CDR3 length is 14 residues. J lost 9 bases, V lost 5 bases, and 12 bases had no gene match. The germline V gene has CDR1 DFQATT and CDR2 SNEGSKA (reference sequence). The CDR3 reads CSAPPGGGGRTQYF. CDR3 DNA sequence: TGCAGTGCTCCGCCGGGCGGGGGGGGACGCACGCAGTATTTT.

This chain links TRBV6-2 or TRBV6-3 with TRBJ2-2; 8 bases are a match to TRBD1. The germline gives CDR1 MNHEY, CDR2 SVGEGT. The CDR3 is 14 residues long. The V gene end was trimmed by 6 bases and the J gene end by 5 bases; junction bases not matched to a gene: 5. The CDR3 loop is CASRPGTGTGELFF. The CDR3 coding sequence is TGTGCCAGCAGGCCCGGGACAGGAACCGGGGAGCTGTTTTTT.

V is TRBV19 and J is TRBJ1-2; possible D gene TRBD1, 5 bases. The germline V and J ends were trimmed by 7 bases and 8 bases, with 20 bases remaining between them. From germline, CDR1 is LNHDA and CDR2 SQIVND (reference sequence). The CDR3 sequence is 14 residues long. The CDR3 loop reads CASTREGSPSGYTF. CDR3 coding DNA: TGTGCCAGTACCCGGGAGGGGAGCCCCAGCGGCTACACCTTC.

This clonotype has more than one count but fewer than ten. This chain connects TRBV7-6 to TRBJ1-2, with no clear D. The CDR3 extends over 15 amino acids. Trimming left V 0 bases short and J 6 bases short, with 14 bases between. The germline V gene has CDR1 SGHVS and CDR2 FNYEAQ. The CDR3 protein is CASSLAGQDLHGYTF. DNA of the CDR3: TGTGCCAGCAGCTTAGCAGGGCAGGACCTTCATGGCTACACCTTC.

The chain carries TRBV11-2 and TRBJ2-3; TRBD2 agrees at 8 bases. The CDR3 consists of 16 residues. The V gene end was trimmed by 3 bases and the J gene end by 9 bases; junction bases not matched to a gene: 14. Germline loops: CDR1 SGHAT, CDR2 FQNNGV. The CDR3, as DNA: TGTGCCAGCAGCTTTCCAGCGGGGGATCTTACGGGCACGCAGTATTTT. Encoded protein: CASSFPAGDLTGTQYF.

Only a few counts were recorded for this clonotype. The chain uses TRBV7-9 and TRBJ2-1; the D is unclear. Germline CDR1 and CDR2: SEHNR and FQNEAQ (reference sequence). This CDR3 is 15 amino acids long. The V and J ends lost 6 bases and 2 bases respectively, with 14 bases between them. CDR3 amino acids: CASRSKVIPYNEQFF. The CDR3 DNA reads TGTGCCAGCAGATCTAAAGTTATTCCCTACAATGAGCAGTTCTTC.

The genes are TRBV11-2 and TRBJ2-5; TRBD2 aligns across 8 bases. Per the germline V gene, CDR1 is SGHAT and CDR2 is FQNNGV. The V and J ends lost 3 bases and 6 bases, in that order; junction bases with no gene match: 12. The CDR3 totals 16 residues. The CDR3 nucleotides are TGTGCCAGCAGCTTCCTCCGGGGGGGGCCCGGGCAGACCCAGTACTTC. It encodes CASSFLRGGPGQTQYF.

A few counts support this clonotype. This chain links TRBV28 with TRBJ2-5, with 9 bases that match TRBD2. Germline loops: CDR1 MDHEN, CDR2 SYDVKM. The junction had 5 bases not matched to a gene; V was cut back by 6 bases and J by 3 bases. The CDR3 is 14 amino acids. The CDR3 is CASRATSGEETQYF. The DNA for the CDR3 is TGTGCCAGCAGGGCGACTAGCGGAGAAGAGACCCAGTACTTC.